Shown below are 5 T cell receptor beta chains from a single sample sequenced in a study of cytomegalovirus exposure and HLA in healthy donors. The PCR employed 60 Vbeta primers together with 13 Jbeta primers. Sequencing was performed with immunoSEQ multiplex PCR; in TCRdb, only in-frame clones are kept and a portion is missing. This table holds roughly 120,000 clones, about 70% found once. The source material was PBMCs. Receptor source: a man aged 25 to 40 in good health and CMV-seropositive.

The V call is TRBV12-5, the J call TRBJ2-3; D is possibly TRBD1 (6 bases). CDR1 is LGHNT and CDR2 is FRNRAP in the germline V gene. The CDR3 runs to 14 residues. V lost 5 bases to trimming and J lost 2 bases, with 11 bases between them. The CDR3 DNA reads as TGTGCTAGTGGTCCCGGACAGAACACAGATACGCAGTATTTT. It translates to CASGPGQNTDTQYF. Based on the CDR3 plus reference TRBV12-5 and TRBJ2-3, the full variable domain is DARVTQTPRHKVTEMGQEVTMRCQPILGHNTVFWYRQTMMQGLELLAYFRNRAPLDDSGMPKDRFSAEMPDATLATLKIQPSEPRDSAVYFCASGPGQNTDTQYFGPGTRLTVL.

The V and J genes are TRBV7-2 and TRBJ2-1; 8 nucleotides line up with TRBD2. V was clipped by 2 bases and J by 6 bases; unmatched bases: 6. This CDR3 spans 15 amino acids. Germline CDR1 is SGHTA and CDR2 is FQGNSA. CDR3 loop: CASSLRRGAVNEQFF. Here the CDR3 DNA reads TGTGCCAGCAGCTTAAGGCGGGGGGCCGTCAATGAGCAGTTCTTC.

This chain uses TRBV21-1 with TRBJ2-5; the DNA was not compared with TRBD1, the D call given in the table. TRBV21-1 constitutes a pseudogene. This CDR3 region has 13 residues. In DNA form, the CDR3 reads TGTGCCAGTGAAGACAGGGCGCAGGGGACCCAGTACTTC. Translating it yields CASEDRAQGTQYF.

This sequence joins TRBV6-5 and TRBJ2-7; D uncertain. Germline CDR1 and CDR2: MNHEY and SVGAGI. The CDR3 runs to 13 residues. Trimming cost V 2 bases and J 2 bases, with 7 bases left between them. The CDR3 nucleotides read TGTGCCAGCAGTTACACATATACCTACGAGCAGTACTTC. It encodes CASSYTYTYEQYF.

The chain recombines TRBV14 with TRBJ2-7, with D possibly TRBD2 on 6 matching bases. The CDR3 consists of 17 residues. Germline lookup yields CDR1 SGHDN and CDR2 FVKESK. The V gene lost 2 bases and the J gene lost 6 bases, with 23 bases spanning the gap. The CDR3 bases are TGTGCCAGCAGCCAACGAACGGGGACTCCTGGTGTGGGCGAGCAGTACTTC. Its protein is CASSQRTGTPGVGEQYF.